This T cell receptor (beta chain) is drawn from a study of blood T cells in healthy people across ages (dated by TCRdb to between 2014 and 2017). Notes on the research overall: Template switching captured roughly one uniquely barcoded TCR beta cDNA molecule per two T cells in model experiments. To track age-related changes in TCR beta repertoire diversity, the study relied on deep sequencing normalized with unique cDNA molecular identifiers. Four age groups were formed from the donors: young (average around 15 years), middle-aged (around 40), aged (under 70) and long-lived (around 82). To avoid experimental bias, donors of different ages were spread randomly across the sequencing lanes. Using the same blood draw, the study looked at two additional independent replicas of 1 million unique cDNA reads for two donors, one aged 18 to 29 and the other aged 80 or older. Overall study results and their limits: Observed TCR beta diversity per million T cells fell roughly linearly with age, and a significant reduction was already apparent by age approximately 40. Estimates of total diversity based on one million sequenced T cells were considered lower bounds and underestimates. Because the CMV infection status of the donors was unknown, age-related changes in expanded clonotypes may potentially have been confounded. Observed TCR beta diversity correlated strongly with the percentage of naive T cells measured by flow cytometry. Because profiling used bulk unsorted PBMCs, naive and antigen-experienced compartments could not be compared conclusively. Compared with the aged group, the long-lived group had more naive CD4+ T cells, fewer expanded clones and increased TCR diversity, a pattern suggesting age selection.

Systemically healthy Caucasian individuals from Russia, approximately 39 in total and aged roughly 6 to 100 years, were included as donors. Around 10 milliliters of peripheral blood were collected from each donor into EDTA-treated Vacutainer tubes. Ficoll-Paque density-gradient centrifugation was used to isolate PBMCs, with at least 7 million per sample. Trizol reagent was used to extract total RNA from PBMCs, with at least 5 micrograms per sample. For every donor, an aliquot of PBMCs went through flow cytometry to measure the percentages of naive CD45RAhigh/CD27high T cells. Library prep was done by 5' RACE. These reads were obtained on an Illumina HiSeq 2500. A second PCR of roughly 6 to 12 cycles was performed with a sample-barcoded 5' primer and a J-beta primer mix. A template-switch 5' adaptor carrying 12 random nucleotides introduced a unique molecular identifier onto each TCR beta cDNA molecule. Each sample yielded at least 2.5 million CDR3-containing paired-end reads. First-strand cDNA was synthesized from all RNA with the Mint cDNA synthesis kit, primed by a TRBC-specific oligonucleotide. Following uracil-DNA glycosylase treatment, a first 18-cycle PCR with universal primers M1SS and BC2_uni_R was performed on all cDNA. From the authors' description of their analysis: For normalization, 1 million high-quality reads were randomly selected from each sample, with every read carrying a distinct molecular identifier. Reads with shared molecular identifiers were discarded instead of being binned into consensus sequences. MiTCR, run with a Q25 quality threshold and the strictest error-elimination algorithm, handled CDR3 identification, clonotype clustering and error correction. Lower-bound total TCR beta diversity was estimated with a nonparametric unseen species model using Euler transformation. TCRdb itself trimmed the public reads at Q25 with fastp, ran MiXCR and retained productive beta chains. CDR3 protein duplicates are merged, each entry listing the most common genes and DNA. TCRdb, not the original authors, processed these V and J calls. This sample is represented by some 1.5 million distinct CDR3 sequences; roughly 43% of them were singletons. About 4.1% of the sample goes to the ten largest clones.

This clonotype appeared a single time. No antigen is known for it. Base qualities are not provided; no much larger clone lies one nucleotide away. The CDR3 sequence holds 15 residues, the cysteine and phenylalanine included. Of the read, only the CDR3 DNA is kept; its 45 bases are in frame from base 1. Reading the germline V gene (reference sequence) gives CDR1 DFQATT and CDR2 SNEGSKA. Trimming accounts for 6 bases at V and 8 bases at J, while the number of junction bases matched to no gene is 15. The sample comprised blood. This TCR was recovered from a woman younger than 30 in good health. Recombination linked TRBV20-1 to TRBJ1-2, with 10 bases in between that match TRBD1. The CDR3 sequence is CSALRRGQGTSGYTF. Read as DNA, the sequence is TGCAGTGCCCTCAGGCGGGGACAGGGGACTTCGGGCTACACCTTC.